These 23 T cell receptor beta chains were sequenced from one sample in a study of tumor-infiltrating lymphocytes in primary liver carcinoma. With approximately 470 ng total RNA as template and a constant-region primer, TCR beta cDNA was made. Three-round nested multiplex PCR performed with slightly modified ARM-PCR produced the TCR beta libraries. Investigators reported that the first two PCR rounds, at around 9 cycles each, used TRBV1-TRBV30 forward primers with a C-beta reverse primer. TCRdb analysed the multiplex PCR reads with MiXCR anew, one entry per CDR3 protein. The table shows around 88,000 distinct CDR3 sequences, with 55% to 75% occurring only once. Joint extraction of RNA and DNA used about 17-33 mg of bulk tissue that was unsorted. Sequencing was carried out using tumor-adjacent normal liver tissue. The receptors here all came from a man aged 40-49 years with primary liver carcinoma and hepatitis B virus infection.

Ten or more counts support this clonotype. The chain is built from TRBV10-3 and TRBJ2-1; D remains ambiguous. The CDR3 length is 14 residues. V lost 6 bases and J lost 3, with 12 bases in between. In germline, CDR1 is ENHRY, CDR2 SYGVKD. The CDR3 sequence: CAIRGNLNYNEQFF. The CDR3, as DNA: TGTGCCATCAGGGGGAACCTCAACTACAATGAGCAGTTCTTC.

Notes on this clonotype: The missing conserved phenylalanine or tryptophan at the end of this CDR3 makes a read error likely. The chain links TRBV11-2 to TRBJ2-7; D ambiguous. The CDR3 contains 14 residues. From germline, CDR1 is SGHAT and CDR2 FQNNGV. Between the trimmed V and J ends, which lost 0 bases and 4 bases, there was a span of 10 bases. The CDR3 DNA reads TGTGCCAGCAGCTTAGATCCGTCAGGATACGAGCAGTACTTA. Its protein is CASSLDPSGYEQYL.

This clonotype was seen a single time. At one end the junction does not follow the germline gene, possibly because of a read error. The rearrangement joins TRBV6-5 to TRBJ2-6; 8 bases match TRBD1. CDR3 size: 18 residues. The germline V gene has CDR1 MNHEY and CDR2 SVGAGI. CDR3 in DNA: TGTGCTAGCAGTCTGTGGACAGGGATGAAAGCTGGGGCCAAGGTCCTGACTTTC. This sequence encodes CASSLWTGMKAGAKVLTF.

This rearrangement joins TRBV11-1 to TRBJ2-7; unclear D gene. Germline lookup yields CDR1 SGHAT and CDR2 FQDESV (reference sequence). The length of the CDR3 is 12 residues. V gave up 11 bases and J gave up 7 bases, with 18 bases separating them. The CDR3 sequence: CAGSLEAMEQYF. The DNA for the CDR3 is TGTGCCGGTAGCTTAGAAGCGATGGAGCAGTACTTC.

Note on this clonotype: This CDR3 is missing its conserved last phenylalanine or tryptophan, likely due to a read error. The chain employs TRBV6-1 and TRBJ2-2; D perhaps matches TRBD2 (6 bases). Germline V gene data show CDR1 as MNHNS and CDR2 as SASEGT. The CDR3 sequence is 13 residues long. The germline V and J ends were trimmed by 7 bases and 6 bases, with 12 bases remaining between them. Here the CDR3 reads CASNTSLAGELFL. The CDR3 DNA sequence: TGTGCCAGCAATACTAGCCTCGCCGGGGAGCTGTTTTTA.

This clonotype was picked up many times. This chain uses TRBV5-1 with TRBJ2-7; weak D call: TRBD1 (7 bases). Germline V gives CDR1 SGHRS, CDR2 YFSETQ. The CDR3 sequence is 16 residues long. V was clipped by 3 bases and J by 3 bases, with 19 bases between them. The CDR3 spells CASSWRATGVGYEQYF. DNA for the CDR3: TGCGCCAGCAGCTGGAGGGCTACAGGGGTAGGCTACGAGCAGTACTTC.

A word on this clonotype: The junction shows a germline mismatch at one end, possibly a read error. This chain links TRBV7-9 with TRBJ2-5, with D perhaps given as TRBD1 or TRBD2 (5 bases each). The CDR3 is 16 amino acids. In germline, CDR1 is SEHNR, CDR2 FQNEAQ (reference sequence). The CDR3 protein is CASSLGMAGLLEAQYF. In DNA, the CDR3 is TGTGCCAGTAGCTTAGGAATGGCAGGGTTGCTGGAGGCCCAGTACTTC.

A note on this clonotype: This may come from a read error, since a much larger clone is one base off. A read error is likely, as this CDR3 ends without the conserved phenylalanine or tryptophan. CDR3 amino acids: CASSQDSGPQSSYNEQFL. The CDR3 nucleotides read TGCGCCAGCAGCCAAGATTCCGGCCCCCAGAGCTCCTACAATGAGCAGTTCTTA. The chain uses TRBV4-1 and TRBJ2-1, with unresolved D. Germline V gene sequence: CDR1 MGHRA, CDR2 YSYEKL. The CDR3 has 18 amino acids. The V end lost 0 bases, the J end lost 0 bases, and 15 bases lay between the germline ends.

This rearrangement joins TRBV11-2 to TRBJ2-7, with D hard to call. The germline V gene has CDR1 SGHAT and CDR2 FQNNGV. The CDR3 is 13 residues long. The CDR3 here is CASSLSPTYEQYV. CDR3 sequence (DNA): TGTGCCAGCAGCTTAAGCCCCACCTACGAACAGTACGTC.

This clonotype has just a few counts. The chain is built from TRBV28 and TRBJ2-7; unclear D gene. Germline V gives CDR1 MDHEN, CDR2 SYDVKM. This CDR3 is built from 13 residues. V lost 2 bases and J 5 bases, leaving 10 bases between the germline ends. CDR3 residues: CASSLVGSDEQYF. The CDR3 DNA follows: TGTGCCAGCAGTTTAGTAGGGTCGGACGAGCAGTACTTC.

This clonotype was recorded a few times. This chain uses TRBV30 with TRBJ1-6, with D possibly being TRBD1 (5 bases). The germline gives CDR1 GTSNPN, CDR2 SVGIG (reference sequence). This CDR3 contains 17 residues. V dropped 1 base and J dropped 6 bases, with 19 bases sitting between them. CDR3 loop: CAWSERDRQSRNSPLHF. The CDR3 DNA sequence: TGTGCCTGGAGTGAACGGGACCGTCAATCCCGTAATTCACCCCTCCACTTT.

Points on this clonotype: This may arise from a read error, as a much more abundant clone is one base away. The chain combines TRBV6-2 or TRBV6-3 with TRBJ2-7, with D perhaps matching TRBD1 or TRBD2 (5 bases each). The V gene lost 7 bases and the J gene lost 7 bases, with 17 bases spanning the gap. The germline V gene has CDR1 MNHEY and CDR2 SVGEGT. The CDR3 loop spans 13 amino acids. CDR3 DNA: TGTGCCAGCAATCAGGTCGGGGCGAGAGAGCAGTACTTC. Its translation is CASNQVGAREQYF.

At least ten counts were recorded for this clonotype. V usage is TRBV4-1 and J usage is TRBJ2-7, with D uncertain. Germline CDR1 is MGHRA and CDR2 is YSYEKL. The CDR3 is 13 amino acids. The V and J ends lost 4 bases and 6 bases respectively, with 13 bases between them. The CDR3 region is CASSLFDSSEQYF. CDR3 in DNA: TGCGCCAGCAGCCTCTTCGACTCGAGCGAGCAGTACTTC.

On this clonotype: One junction end disagrees with the germline gene, perhaps due to a read error. The chain uses TRBV29-1 and TRBJ2-1, with unresolved D. The CDR3 extends over 14 amino acids. Germline V gene lookup returns CDR1 SQVTM and CDR2 ANQGSEA. The CDR3 sequence is CSVEEQIFYNGQFF. As DNA, the CDR3 is TGCAGCGTTGAGGAGCAAATCTTCTACAATGGGCAGTTCTTC.

This clonotype appeared once. This sequence may be a read error, since a much larger clone differs from it by one base. The chain employs TRBV4-1 and TRBJ2-1; perhaps D is TRBD1 or TRBD2 (5 bases each). Per the germline V gene, CDR1 is MGHRA and CDR2 is YSYEKL. CDR3 length: 17 residues. The CDR3 here is CASSQPQGLGTDHERFF. DNA of the CDR3: TGCGCCAGCAGCCAACCCCAAGGATTGGGGACGGACCATGAGCGGTTCTTC.

This clonotype was seen more than once but under ten times. The chain employs TRBV27 and TRBJ2-2; possible D gene TRBD1, 5 bases. The length of the CDR3 is 14 residues. CDR1 is MNHEY and CDR2 is SMNVEV in the germline V gene (reference sequence). V lost 0 bases to trimming and J lost 7 bases, with 9 bases between them. The DNA of the CDR3 is TGTGCCAGCAGTTTATCCCGGCAGGGCGGGGAGCTGTTTTTT. It yields the protein CASSLSRQGGELFF.

Only a few counts were recorded for this clonotype. This may be a read error: a much more frequent sequence differs by one nucleotide. CDR3 sequence reads: CASSWDPLEYGYTF. The CDR3 coding sequence is TGTGCCAGCAGTTGGGACCCCCTGGAGTATGGCTACACCTTC. The chain has TRBV12-3 or TRBV12-4 and TRBJ1-2; D might be TRBD1 (5 bases). The V end was cut by 4 bases, the J end by 5 bases, with 14 bases between. The CDR3 is made up of 14 amino acids.

As to this clonotype: Germline and junction disagree at one end, which may indicate a read error. The chain couples TRBV6-1 to TRBJ2-2, with a weak D call TRBD2 (6 bases). Germline lookup yields CDR1 MNHNS and CDR2 SASEGT. The length of the CDR3 is 12 residues. The DNA for the CDR3 is TGTGGCAGCGGGTTCCAAGGCGGGGAGCTGTTGTTT. It is translated as CGSGFQGGELLF.

Note on this clonotype: The junction differs from germline at one of its ends, possibly a read error. V and J are TRBV11-2 and TRBJ2-1; D is unclear. The CDR3 has 12 residues. Germline lookup yields CDR1 SGHAT and CDR2 FQNNGV. CDR3 bases: TGTGTCAGCAGCTCCTTACTCAATGAGCAGTTCTTC. It yields the protein CVSSSLLNEQFF.

Points on this clonotype: This CDR3 fails to terminate in the conserved phenylalanine or tryptophan, so it likely reflects a read error. The genes are TRBV10-2 and TRBJ2-7, with TRBD2 matching over 7 bases. V was pared by 0 bases and J by 4 bases, with 9 bases of the junction left unmatched. The CDR3 length is 16 residues. Germline V gene lookup returns CDR1 WSHSY and CDR2 SAAADI. The CDR3 reads CASSESGSGRVYEQYS. Written as DNA, the CDR3 is TGCGCCAGCAGTGAGTCTGGGAGTGGGAGGGTGTACGAGCAGTACTCC.

For this clonotype: One end of the junction varies from germline; a read error may be responsible. This chain uses TRBV6-1 with TRBJ1-5; no reliable D call. This CDR3 has 15 amino acids. CDR1 is MNHNS, CDR2 SASEGT, per germline. The CDR3, as DNA: TGTGCCAGCAGTGAAGTAGGGTCTAGCAATCAGCCCCCGCAGTTT. It yields the protein CASSEVGSSNQPPQF.

Remarks on this clonotype: At one boundary the junction diverges from the germline segment, which might be a read error. V is TRBV11-2 and J is TRBJ1-1; the D gene is possibly TRBD1 (6 bases). Germline CDR1 is SGHAT and CDR2 is FQNNGV. The CDR3 is made up of 17 amino acids. In nucleotides, the CDR3 is TGTGCCAGGAGCTATGGTCGGCCGGGGGCTGGGAACACTGAAGCTTTCTTT. This translates into CARSYGRPGAGNTEAFF.

This clonotype was detected only a few times. A read error may explain this, as a much larger clone is one base away. V is TRBV10-2 and J is TRBJ2-7; D unclear. This CDR3 spans 15 amino acids. Germline assignment: CDR1 WSHSY and CDR2 SAAADI. V lost 0 bases and J 3 bases, leaving 12 bases between the germline ends. The CDR3 DNA follows: TGCGCCAGCAGTGAGTCTTCGGGTTATGTCTACGAGCAGTACTTC. This gives the protein CASSESSGYVYEQYF.